Listed below are T cell receptor beta chains from one sample, sequenced in a study of OX40 agonist ivuxolimab in advanced cancers. The repertoire was sequenced with immunoSEQ multiplex PCR; TCRdb's copy has only in-frame clones and lacks some. The table records over 40,000 clones, around four fifths of them present only once. The starting material was CD4+ or CD8+ T cells sorted from blood, obtained in a trial of the OX40 agonist ivuxolimab. Receptor source: an adult with an advanced solid tumor such as melanoma, head and neck, liver or kidney cancer. Each CDR3 is given without its conserved first and last residue.

j_gene: -
v_gene: TRBV4-2
CDR3aa: ASSQDAASAAYEQY

j_gene: TRBJ1-1
v_gene: TRBV30
CDR3aa: AWRGHRVLEAF

j_gene: TRBJ2-7
v_gene: TRBV30
CDR3aa: AWSDRALYDEQY

j_gene: TRBJ1-2
v_gene: TRBV6-5
CDR3aa: ASSFKPGGGYGYT

j_gene: TRBJ2-7
v_gene: TRBV11-2
CDR3aa: ASSFGQGSYEQY

j_gene: TRBJ2-7
v_gene: TRBV28
CDR3aa: ASRPSGTYEQY

j_gene: TRBJ2-1
v_gene: TRBV19
CDR3aa: ASKHQRSSYNEQF

j_gene: TRBJ2-3
v_gene: TRBV7-9
CDR3aa: ASSSTINSGRSYTQY

j_gene: TRBJ2-3
v_gene: TRBV30
CDR3aa: AWGLAGGYDTQY

j_gene: TRBJ2-7
v_gene: TRBV29-1
CDR3aa: SVATSTFSDEQY

j_gene: TRBJ1-2
v_gene: TRBV7-2
CDR3aa: ASSLDGVYGYT

j_gene: TRBJ2-2
v_gene: TRBV19
CDR3aa: ASNGGGMNTGELF

j_gene: TRBJ2-1
v_gene: TRBV7-8
CDR3aa: ASSLRQVPYNEQF

j_gene: TRBJ1-1
v_gene: TRBV7-2
CDR3aa: ASSRLPGTGRTEAF

j_gene: TRBJ2-1
v_gene: TRBV27
CDR3aa: ASSLGGYNEQF

j_gene: TRBJ2-7
v_gene: TRBV11-2
CDR3aa: ASSSTGKWYEQY

j_gene: TRBJ2-5
v_gene: TRBV30
CDR3aa: AWSVGGETQY

j_gene: TRBJ2-7
v_gene: TRBV19
CDR3aa: ASSATARSYEQY

j_gene: TRBJ2-3
v_gene: TRBV10-1
CDR3aa: ASSESGTVRTHTDTQY

j_gene: TRBJ2-1
v_gene: TRBV27
CDR3aa: ASSLRALAGGGEQF

j_gene: -
v_gene: TRBV5-1
CDR3aa: ASSLVGGPGPSYEQY

j_gene: TRBJ2-7
v_gene: TRBV9
CDR3aa: ASSGGSGRPYEQY

j_gene: TRBJ2-1
v_gene: TRBV7-2
CDR3aa: ASSLGPHNEQF

j_gene: TRBJ1-3
v_gene: TRBV28
CDR3aa: ASSPSGTGRRNTIY

j_gene: TRBJ2-7
v_gene: TRBV30
CDR3aa: AWSVDGYEQY

j_gene: TRBJ1-5
v_gene: TRBV5-4
CDR3aa: ASSLAGTQPQH

j_gene: TRBJ2-5
v_gene: TRBV7-3
CDR3aa: ASSQGGTQY

j_gene: TRBJ2-3
v_gene: TRBV11-3
CDR3aa: ASSLGTGSGNTDTQY

j_gene: TRBJ2-1
v_gene: TRBV11-3
CDR3aa: ASSAETLGWQF

j_gene: TRBJ2-7
v_gene: TRBV29-1
CDR3aa: SVSPTPGEQY

j_gene: TRBJ2-1
v_gene: TRBV10-1
CDR3aa: ASADRDRGVGEQF

j_gene: TRBJ1-1
v_gene: TRBV19
CDR3aa: ASSRRGHPSIMNTEAF